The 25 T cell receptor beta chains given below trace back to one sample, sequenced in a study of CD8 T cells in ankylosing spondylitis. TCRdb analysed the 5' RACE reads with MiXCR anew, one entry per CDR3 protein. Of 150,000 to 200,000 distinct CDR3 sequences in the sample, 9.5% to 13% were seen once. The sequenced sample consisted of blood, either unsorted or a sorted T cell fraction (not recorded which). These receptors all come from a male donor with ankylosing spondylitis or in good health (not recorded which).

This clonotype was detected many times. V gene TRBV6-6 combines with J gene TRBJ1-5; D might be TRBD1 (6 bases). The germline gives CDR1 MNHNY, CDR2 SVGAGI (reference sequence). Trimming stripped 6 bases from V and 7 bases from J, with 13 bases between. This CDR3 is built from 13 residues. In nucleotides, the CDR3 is TGTGCCAGCAGCCACAACAGGGAACAGCCCCAGCATTTT. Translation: CASSHNREQPQHF.

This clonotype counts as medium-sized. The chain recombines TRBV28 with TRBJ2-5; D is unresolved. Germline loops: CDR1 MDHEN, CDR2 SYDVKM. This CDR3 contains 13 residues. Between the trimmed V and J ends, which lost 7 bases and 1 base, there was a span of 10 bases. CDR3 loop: CASKNRVQETQYF. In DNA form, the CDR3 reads TGTGCCAGCAAGAACAGAGTCCAAGAGACCCAGTACTTC.

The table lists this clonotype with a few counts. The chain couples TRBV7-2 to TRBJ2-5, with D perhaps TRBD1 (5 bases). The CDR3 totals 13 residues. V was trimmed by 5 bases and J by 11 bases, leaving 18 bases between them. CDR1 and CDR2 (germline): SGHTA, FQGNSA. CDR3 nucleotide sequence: TGTGCCAGCAGCCCAACACCGTCAGGGCCACAGTACTTC. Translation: CASSPTPSGPQYF.

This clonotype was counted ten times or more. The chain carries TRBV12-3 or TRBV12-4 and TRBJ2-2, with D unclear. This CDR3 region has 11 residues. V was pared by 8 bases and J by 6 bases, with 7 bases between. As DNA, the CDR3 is TGTGCCAGCTCCCGTCCCGGGGAGCTGTTTTTT. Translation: CASSRPGELFF.

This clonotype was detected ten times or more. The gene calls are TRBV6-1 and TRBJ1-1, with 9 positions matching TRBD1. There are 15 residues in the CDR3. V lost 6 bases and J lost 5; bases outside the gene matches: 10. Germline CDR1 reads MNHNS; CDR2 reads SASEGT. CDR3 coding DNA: TGTGCCAGCAGCCCCTCATCCGGGACAGGGACTGAAGCTTTCTTT. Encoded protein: CASSPSSGTGTEAFF.

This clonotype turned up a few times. In DNA form, the CDR3 reads TGCGCCAGCAGCTTTACCCCGGACAGGGGTCTGGCTAATGAGCAGTTCTTC. Its protein is CASSFTPDRGLANEQFF. The gene calls are TRBV5-1 and TRBJ2-1; 9 bases agree with TRBD1. The CDR3 is 17 residues long. V dropped 2 bases and J dropped 7; count of bases not matched to a gene: 13. The germline gives CDR1 SGHRS, CDR2 YFSETQ. Looking up the rest from reference TRBV5-1 and TRBJ2-1 gives the full variable domain: KAGVTQTPRYLIKTRGQQVTLSCSPISGHRSVSWYQQTPGQGLQFLFEYFSETQRNKGNFPGRFSGRQFSNSRSEMNVSTLELGDSALYLCASSFTPDRGLANEQFFGPGTRLTVL.

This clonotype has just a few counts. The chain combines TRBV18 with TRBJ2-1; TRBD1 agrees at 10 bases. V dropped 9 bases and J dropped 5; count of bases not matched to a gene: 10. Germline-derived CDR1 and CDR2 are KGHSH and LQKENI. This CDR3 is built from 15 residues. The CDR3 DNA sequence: TGTGCCAGTCGACAAGACAGGGGGCAAAACAATGAGCAGTTCTTC. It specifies CASRQDRGQNNEQFF.

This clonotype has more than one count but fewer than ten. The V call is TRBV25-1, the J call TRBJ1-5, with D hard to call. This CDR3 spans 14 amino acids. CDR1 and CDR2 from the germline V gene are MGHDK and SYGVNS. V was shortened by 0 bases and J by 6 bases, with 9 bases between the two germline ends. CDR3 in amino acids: CASSEYGEGQPQHF. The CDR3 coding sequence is TGTGCCAGCAGTGAATATGGGGAGGGTCAGCCCCAGCATTTT. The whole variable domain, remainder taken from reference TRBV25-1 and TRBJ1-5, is EADIYQTPRYLVIGTGKKITLECSQTMGHDKMYWYQQDPGMELHLIHYSYGVNSTEKGDLSSESTVSRIRTEHFPLTLESARPSHTSQYLCASSEYGEGQPQHFGDGTRLSIL.

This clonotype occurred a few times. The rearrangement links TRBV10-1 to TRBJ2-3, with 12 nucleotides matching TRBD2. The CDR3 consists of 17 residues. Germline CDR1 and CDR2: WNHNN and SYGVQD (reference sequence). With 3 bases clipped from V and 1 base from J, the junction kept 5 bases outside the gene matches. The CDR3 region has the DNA TGCGCCAGCAGTGACCCGGGACTAGCGGGCCGCACAGATACGCAGTATTTT. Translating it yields CASSDPGLAGRTDTQYF.

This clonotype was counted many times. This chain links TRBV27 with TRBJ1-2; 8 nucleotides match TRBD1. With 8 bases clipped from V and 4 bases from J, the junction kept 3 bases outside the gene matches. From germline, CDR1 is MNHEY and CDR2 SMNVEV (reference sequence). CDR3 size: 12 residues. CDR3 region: CASSTGGYGYTF. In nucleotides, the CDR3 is TGTGCCAGCTCCACAGGGGGCTATGGCTACACCTTC.

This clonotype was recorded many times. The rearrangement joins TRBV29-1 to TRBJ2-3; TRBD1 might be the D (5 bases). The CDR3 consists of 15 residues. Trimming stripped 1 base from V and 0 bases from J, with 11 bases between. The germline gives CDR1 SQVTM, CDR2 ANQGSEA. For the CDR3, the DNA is TGCAGCGTTGAAGGGGGCGCGGTTAGCACAGATACGCAGTATTTT. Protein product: CSVEGGAVSTDTQYF.

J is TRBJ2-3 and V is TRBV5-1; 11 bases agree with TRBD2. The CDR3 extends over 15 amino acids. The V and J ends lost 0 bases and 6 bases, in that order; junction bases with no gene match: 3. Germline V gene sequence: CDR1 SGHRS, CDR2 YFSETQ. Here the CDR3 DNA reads TGCGCCAGCAGCTTGGCACTAGCGGGGGTTGATACGCAGTATTTT. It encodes CASSLALAGVDTQYF.

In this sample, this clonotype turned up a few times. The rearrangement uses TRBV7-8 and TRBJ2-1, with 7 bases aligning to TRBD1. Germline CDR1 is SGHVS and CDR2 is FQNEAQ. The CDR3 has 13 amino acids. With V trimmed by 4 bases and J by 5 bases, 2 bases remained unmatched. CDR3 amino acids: CASSSQGNNEQFF. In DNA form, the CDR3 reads TGTGCCAGCAGCTCACAGGGGAACAATGAGCAGTTCTTC.

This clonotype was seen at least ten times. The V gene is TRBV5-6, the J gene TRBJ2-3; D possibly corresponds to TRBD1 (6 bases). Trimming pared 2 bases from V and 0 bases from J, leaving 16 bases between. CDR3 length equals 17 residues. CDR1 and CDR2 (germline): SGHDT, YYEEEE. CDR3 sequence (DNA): TGTGCCAGCAGCTTCCGCGGTGTGGGACACAGCACAGATACGCAGTATTTT. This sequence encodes CASSFRGVGHSTDTQYF.

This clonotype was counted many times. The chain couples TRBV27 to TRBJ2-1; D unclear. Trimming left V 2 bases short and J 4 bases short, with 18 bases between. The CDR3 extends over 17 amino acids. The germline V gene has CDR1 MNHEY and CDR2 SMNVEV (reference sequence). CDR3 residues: CASSLIPTSWRYNEQFF. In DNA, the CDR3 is TGTGCCAGCAGTTTAATCCCAACGAGCTGGCGTTACAATGAGCAGTTCTTC.

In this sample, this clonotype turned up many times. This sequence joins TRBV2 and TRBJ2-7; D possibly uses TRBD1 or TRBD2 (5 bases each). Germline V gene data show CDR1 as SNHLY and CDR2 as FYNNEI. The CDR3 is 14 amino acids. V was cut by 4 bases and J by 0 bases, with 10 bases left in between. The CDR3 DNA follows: TGTGCCAGCAGTGTGTCAGGGAGCTCCTACGAGCAGTACTTC. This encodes CASSVSGSSYEQYF.

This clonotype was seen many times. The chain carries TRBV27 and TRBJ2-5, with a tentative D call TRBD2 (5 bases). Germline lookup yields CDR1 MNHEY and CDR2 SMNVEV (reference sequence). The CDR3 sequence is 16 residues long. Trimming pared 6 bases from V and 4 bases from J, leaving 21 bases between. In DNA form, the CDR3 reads TGTGCCAGCAGCGAGGGCGCGGCTTCCGAGTCAGAGACCCAGTACTTC. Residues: CASSEGAASESETQYF.

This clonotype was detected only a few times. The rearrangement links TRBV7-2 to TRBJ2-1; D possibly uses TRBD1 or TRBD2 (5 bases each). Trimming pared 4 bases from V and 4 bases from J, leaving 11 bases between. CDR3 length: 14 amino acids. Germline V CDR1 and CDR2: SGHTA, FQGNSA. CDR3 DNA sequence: TGTGCCAGCAGCTCCCCGGGACCATACAATGAGCAGTTCTTC. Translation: CASSSPGPYNEQFF.

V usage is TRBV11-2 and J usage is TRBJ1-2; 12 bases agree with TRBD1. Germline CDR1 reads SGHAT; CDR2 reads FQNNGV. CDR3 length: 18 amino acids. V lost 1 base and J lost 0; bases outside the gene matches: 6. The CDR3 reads CASSLGAGTGGSNYGYTF. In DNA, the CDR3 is TGTGCCAGCAGCTTAGGAGCCGGGACAGGGGGCTCTAACTATGGCTACACCTTC.

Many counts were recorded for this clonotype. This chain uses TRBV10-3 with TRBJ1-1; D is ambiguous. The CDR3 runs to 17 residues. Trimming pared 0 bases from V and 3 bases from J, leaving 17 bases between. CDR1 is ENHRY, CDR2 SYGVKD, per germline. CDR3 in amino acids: CAISESLTALTYTEAFF. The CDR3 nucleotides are TGTGCCATCAGTGAGTCTTTAACAGCCCTAACTTACACTGAAGCTTTCTTT.

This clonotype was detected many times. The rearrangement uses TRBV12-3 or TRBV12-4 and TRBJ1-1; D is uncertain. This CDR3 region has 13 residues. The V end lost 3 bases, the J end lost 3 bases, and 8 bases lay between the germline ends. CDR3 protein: CASSLGWDTEAFF. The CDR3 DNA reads TGTGCCAGCAGTTTGGGATGGGACACTGAAGCTTTCTTT.

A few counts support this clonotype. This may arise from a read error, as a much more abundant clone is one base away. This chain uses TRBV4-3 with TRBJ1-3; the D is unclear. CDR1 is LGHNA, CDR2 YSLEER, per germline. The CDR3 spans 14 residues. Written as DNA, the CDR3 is TGCGCCAGCAGCCAAGGGCGCTCTGGAAGCACCATATATTTT. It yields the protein CASSQGRSGSTIYF.

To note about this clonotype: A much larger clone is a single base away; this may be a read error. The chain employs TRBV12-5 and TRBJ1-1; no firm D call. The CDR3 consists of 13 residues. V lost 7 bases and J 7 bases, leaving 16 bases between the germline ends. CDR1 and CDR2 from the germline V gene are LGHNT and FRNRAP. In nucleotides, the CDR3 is TGTGCTAGTGTGGAATGGGAGGGCATTGAAGCTTTCTTT. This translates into CASVEWEGIEAFF.

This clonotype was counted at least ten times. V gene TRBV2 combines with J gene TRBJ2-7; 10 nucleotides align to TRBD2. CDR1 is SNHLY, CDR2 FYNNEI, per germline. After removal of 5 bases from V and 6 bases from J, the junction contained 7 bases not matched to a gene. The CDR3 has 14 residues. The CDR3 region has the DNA TGTGCCAGCAGTTATAGGGCTAGCGGGAGCGAGCAGTACTTC. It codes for CASSYRASGSEQYF.

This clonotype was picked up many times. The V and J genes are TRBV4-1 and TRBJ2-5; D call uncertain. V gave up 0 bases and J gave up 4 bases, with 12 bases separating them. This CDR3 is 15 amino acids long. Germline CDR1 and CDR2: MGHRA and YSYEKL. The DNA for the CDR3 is TGCGCCAGCAGCCAAGATCCCGCCCCGCGAGAGACCCAGTACTTC. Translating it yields CASSQDPAPRETQYF.